This TCR beta chain is from a study of blood T cell repertoires in COVID-19. Study details: COVID-19 samples from acute and convalescent phases originated in the United States, Italy and Spain.

In the source study's methods: Amplifying reference gene primers gave estimates of nucleated cell counts. Here immunoSEQ multiplex PCR was the method, and the copy in TCRdb shows in-frame clones only, minus some. V, J and clone size were drawn from that table, and D and trimming were deduced from the DNA. This table holds just over 350,000 clones, roughly 87% found once. Cohort 3 donors were reported recovered after two negative PCRs, clearance, or symptom resolution. This CDR3 comprises 16 residues. V lost 0 bases and J lost 6; bases outside the gene matches: 10. Germline V lookup: CDR1 SGHTS, CDR2 YDEGEE.

Source material: PBMCs or T cells enriched from blood (not recorded which). This sequence joins TRBV5-8 and TRBJ1-1; 8 bases are a match to TRBD1. The clonotype was recovered from a woman in her 30s who had recovered from COVID-19. This CDR3 is CASSLDPGGVGAEAFF. In DNA form, the CDR3 reads TGTGCCAGCAGCTTGGATCCAGGGGGCGTGGGGGCTGAAGCTTTCTTT.